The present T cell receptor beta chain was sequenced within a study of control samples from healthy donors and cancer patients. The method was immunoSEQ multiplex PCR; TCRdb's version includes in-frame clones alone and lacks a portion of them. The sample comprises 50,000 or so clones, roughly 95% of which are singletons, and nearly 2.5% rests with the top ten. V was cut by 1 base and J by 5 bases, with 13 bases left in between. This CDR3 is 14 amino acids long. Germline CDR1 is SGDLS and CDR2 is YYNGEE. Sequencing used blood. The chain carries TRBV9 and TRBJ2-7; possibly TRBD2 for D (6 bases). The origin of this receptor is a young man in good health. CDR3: CASSVSGRRDEQYF. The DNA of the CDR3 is TGTGCCAGCAGCGTAAGCGGGCGACGGGACGAGCAGTACTTC. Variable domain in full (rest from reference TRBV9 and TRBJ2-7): DSGVTQTPKHLITATGQRVTLRCSPRSGDLSVYWYQQSLDQGLQFLIQYYNGEERAKGNILERFSAQQFPDLHSELNLSSLELGDSALYFCASSVSGRRDEQYFGPGTRLTVT.